These 2 T cell receptor beta chains were sequenced from one sample in a study of T cells after posttransplantation cyclophosphamide. Sequencing was performed with immunoSEQ multiplex PCR; in TCRdb, only in-frame clones are kept and a portion is missing. The sample was found to contain 25,000 to 30,000 clones, and every one recurs. Sequencing was performed on PBMCs. Receptor source: a woman aged 55 to 70 in good health, CMV-negative, and a related stem cell transplant donor.

This clone was counted at least ten times. The chain recombines TRBV5-6 with TRBJ2-1; 10 bases line up with TRBD2. The CDR3 covers 15 residues. Germline CDR1 reads SGHDT; CDR2 reads YYEEEE. The trim removed 3 bases at V and 5 bases at J, leaving 5 bases unmatched. CDR3 protein: CASSWSGGAHNEQFF. The CDR3 nucleotides are TGTGCCAGCAGCTGGAGCGGGGGGGCTCACAATGAGCAGTTCTTC.

This clone was observed at least ten times. The V call is TRBV6-2 or TRBV6-3, the J call TRBJ2-1, with 10 positions matching TRBD1. The CDR3 length is 19 residues. Germline V gene sequence: CDR1 MNHEY, CDR2 SVGEGT. V lost 1 base, J lost 4 bases, and 13 bases stayed unmatched. For the CDR3, the DNA is TGTGCCAGCAGTTACTGGGGGGGGACAGGGGCGACGAAATACAATGAGCAGTTCTTC. Residues: CASSYWGGTGATKYNEQFF.